These 10 T cell receptor beta chains originate from one sample sequenced in a study of T cell responses to AZD1222 COVID-19 vaccine. Using immunoSEQ multiplex PCR, the repertoire was profiled, and TCRdb retains in-frame clones only, with some absent. The repertoire holds approximately 84,000 clones, with roughly 80% as singletons. The sample here was peripheral blood, taken 28 days after the second AZD1222 dose. These receptors all stem from an adult who received the AZD1222 COVID-19 vaccine.

The J gene is TRBJ2-3, the V gene TRBV11-2; no definite D call. From germline, CDR1 is SGHAT and CDR2 FQNNGV. V gave up 0 bases and J gave up 5 bases, with 3 bases separating them. The CDR3 runs 12 residues. The CDR3 loop reads CASSLDGDTQYF. In DNA, the CDR3 is TGTGCCAGCAGCTTAGACGGAGATACGCAGTATTTT.

The chain carries TRBV7-8 and TRBJ2-2; weak D call: TRBD1 (5 bases). Germline loops: CDR1 SGHVS, CDR2 FQNEAQ. V lost 1 base, J lost 7 bases, and 7 bases lay in between. The CDR3 contains 13 residues. CDR3 in DNA: TGTGCCAGCAGCTTAGGGGGCAGCGGGGAGCTGTTTTTT. Its translation is CASSLGGSGELFF.

The V and J genes are TRBV6-5 and TRBJ2-7; D is possibly TRBD2 (6 bases). The V gene lost 6 bases and the J gene lost 6 bases, with 15 bases spanning the gap. This CDR3 is built from 13 residues. Germline V lookup: CDR1 MNHEY, CDR2 SVGAGI. Here the CDR3 reads CASRAGFSGEQYF. CDR3 sequence (DNA): TGTGCCAGCAGGGCAGGGTTTAGCGGCGAGCAGTACTTC.

CDR3 nucleotides: TGCAGTGCTAGTGTCCGGGGGCGTTTAGCCAAAAACATTCAGTACTTC. Translation: CSASVRGRLAKNIQYF. This chain links TRBV20-1 with TRBJ2-4, with D perhaps given as TRBD1 or TRBD2 (6 bases each). V was clipped by 3 bases and J by 0 bases, with 15 bases between them. CDR3 size: 16 residues. Germline V CDR1 and CDR2: DFQATT, SNEGSKA (reference sequence).

This rearrangement joins TRBV6-5 to TRBJ2-7, with 8 positions matching TRBD2. Germline V lookup: CDR1 MNHEY, CDR2 SVGAGI. The CDR3 consists of 14 residues. V lost 7 bases to trimming and J lost 6 bases; unmatched junction nucleotides: 11. As DNA, the CDR3 is TGTGCCAGCAAGTTAGGGACTAGGGACTTCGAGCAGTACTTC. Protein sequence: CASKLGTRDFEQYF.

CDR3 sequence reads: CASSPPAEREGTDTQYF. CDR3 DNA: TGTGCCAGTAGTCCGCCGGCGGAGCGGGAGGGTACAGATACGCAGTATTTT. The chain has TRBV19 and TRBJ2-3, with 10 nucleotides matching TRBD2. CDR3 size: 17 residues. V gave up 5 bases and J gave up 3 bases; unmatched junction bases: 11. CDR1 is LNHDA, CDR2 SQIVND, per germline (reference sequence). The complete variable domain, with remaining parts taken from reference TRBV19 and TRBJ2-3, reads DGGITQSPKYLFRKEGQNVTLSCEQNLNHDAMYWYRQDPGQGLRLIYYSQIVNDFQKGDIAEGYSVSREKKESFPLTVTSAQKNPTAFYLCASSPPAEREGTDTQYFGPGTRLTVL.

The chain recombines TRBV27 with TRBJ1-5; TRBD1 might be the D (5 bases). V was clipped by 6 bases and J by 0 bases, with 18 bases between them. Germline-derived CDR1 and CDR2 are MNHEY and SMNVEV (reference sequence). CDR3 length: 17 amino acids. DNA of the CDR3: TGTGCCAGCAGCCCCTATGGGGGATTATATAGCAATCAGCCCCAGCATTTT. Encoded protein: CASSPYGGLYSNQPQHF.

This chain uses TRBV5-1 with TRBJ1-2; a possible D gene is TRBD1 (6 bases). This CDR3 contains 12 residues. With 5 bases removed from V and 2 bases from J, the gap between germline ends came to 7 bases. Germline CDR1 and CDR2: SGHRS and YFSETQ. CDR3 in amino acids: CASSQGNYGYTF. CDR3 bases: TGCGCCAGCAGTCAGGGGAACTATGGCTACACCTTC.

The V gene is TRBV4-3, the J gene TRBJ2-7; D is uncertain. The CDR3 totals 11 residues. The germline V and J ends were trimmed by 3 bases and 7 bases, with 7 bases remaining between them. Germline V gene lookup returns CDR1 LGHNA and CDR2 YSLEER. The CDR3 coding sequence is TGCGCCAGCAGCCACAACGGGGAGCAGTACTTC. This encodes CASSHNGEQYF.

The chain carries TRBV18 and TRBJ1-1; 8 bases are shared with TRBD1. The germline V gene encodes CDR1 KGHSH and CDR2 LQKENI. V shed 0 bases and J 8 bases; nucleotides not matched to a gene: 11. The CDR3 has 16 residues. This CDR3 reads CASSPPFRGQGAEAFF. The DNA of the CDR3 is TGTGCCAGCTCACCACCATTCCGAGGCCAGGGGGCCGAAGCTTTCTTT.